The 23 T cell receptor beta chains below all came from one sample that was sequenced in a study of blood T cell repertoires in COVID-19. Method: immunoSEQ multiplex PCR; TCRdb's copy keeps in-frame clones and lacks some. This table holds about 80,000 clones, roughly 80% found once. The specimen was peripheral blood. All receptors come from a man in his 60s with COVID-19, enrolled during active disease.

The rearrangement joins TRBV5-1 to TRBJ2-6, with unresolved D. The germline V gene encodes CDR1 SGHRS and CDR2 YFSETQ. CDR3 length: 14 residues. The V gene lost 5 bases and the J gene lost 2 bases, with 8 bases spanning the gap. The CDR3 spells CASRTEAGANVLTF. CDR3 DNA: TGCGCCAGCAGAACTGAGGCTGGGGCCAACGTCCTGACTTTC.

The V call is TRBV5-1, the J call TRBJ2-2; 9 nucleotides line up with TRBD1. V trimming: 1 base; J trimming: 3 bases; junction bases outside the gene matches: 4. This CDR3 comprises 16 residues. The germline CDR1 and CDR2 sequences are SGHRS and YFSETQ. DNA of the CDR3: TGCGCCAGCAGCTTGAACGGACAGGGGTACACCGGGGAGCTGTTTTTT. Its protein is CASSLNGQGYTGELFF.

This chain uses TRBV5-5 with TRBJ1-1; D may be TRBD1 (6 bases). Looked up from germline, CDR1 is SGHKS and CDR2 is YYEKEE (reference sequence). V lost 0 bases and J lost 6, with 12 bases in between. This CDR3 contains 14 residues. The DNA of the CDR3 is TGTGCCAGCAGCTTGGTAGCGGGGGCTTCTGAAGCTTTCTTT. Protein: CASSLVAGASEAFF.

The rearrangement joins TRBV7-9 to TRBJ1-2; D is perhaps TRBD1 (5 bases). V was clipped by 4 bases and J by 8 bases, with 14 bases between them. The CDR3 has 13 amino acids. From germline, CDR1 is SEHNR and CDR2 FQNEAQ (reference sequence). The CDR3 region is CASSSQGVGGYTF. In DNA form, the CDR3 reads TGTGCCAGCAGCTCCCAGGGCGTTGGGGGCTACACCTTC.

J is TRBJ2-6 and V is TRBV19; D perhaps matches TRBD2 (7 bases). Germline V lookup: CDR1 LNHDA, CDR2 SQIVND (reference sequence). This CDR3 is 16 amino acids long. V was cut by 2 bases and J by 2 bases, with 10 bases left in between. For the CDR3, the DNA is TGTGCCAGTAGTATAAGGGGGGGCGCTGGGGCCAACGTCCTGACTTTC. This gives the protein CASSIRGGAGANVLTF. Filled out from reference TRBV19 and TRBJ2-6, the complete variable domain reads DGGITQSPKYLFRKEGQNVTLSCEQNLNHDAMYWYRQDPGQGLRLIYYSQIVNDFQKGDIAEGYSVSREKKESFPLTVTSAQKNPTAFYLCASSIRGGAGANVLTFGAGSRLTVL.

This chain joins TRBV4-2 and TRBJ2-1, with a tentative D call TRBD1 (5 bases). The ends were cut back, 0 bases at V and 1 base at J, with 7 bases in the middle. The CDR3 is made up of 15 amino acids. CDR1 is LGHNA, CDR2 YNFKEQ, per germline. Written as DNA, the CDR3 is TGTGCCAGCAGCCAAGACAGGGTATCCTACAATGAGCAGTTCTTC. Encoded protein: CASSQDRVSYNEQFF.

The chain has TRBV6-2 or TRBV6-3 and TRBJ2-5; 13 bases are shared with TRBD2. V lost 4 bases, J lost 6 bases, and 5 bases stayed unmatched. CDR3 length equals 15 residues. The V gene's germline CDR1 is MNHEY and CDR2 SVGEGT. This CDR3 reads CASSLPGLAGKTQYF. The CDR3 DNA sequence: TGTGCCAGCAGTTTACCGGGACTAGCGGGGAAGACCCAGTACTTC.

Only one count was recorded for this clone. J is TRBJ2-3 and V is TRBV2; 8 bases map to TRBD2. This CDR3 has 16 amino acids. In germline, CDR1 is SNHLY, CDR2 FYNNEI. The V gene end was trimmed by 2 bases and the J gene end by 4 bases; junction bases not matched to a gene: 8. The CDR3 sequence: CASSEFGGGPPDTQYF. The CDR3 bases are TGTGCCAGCAGTGAATTCGGGGGGGGGCCCCCAGATACGCAGTATTTT.

CDR3 in DNA: TGTGCCAGCAGCTTGGGGACAGGGCAATCCTATGGCTACACCTTC. This translates into CASSLGTGQSYGYTF. The V and J genes are TRBV5-4 and TRBJ1-2; 8 positions match TRBD1. CDR3 length: 15 amino acids. Germline V gene lookup returns CDR1 SGHNT and CDR2 YYREEE (reference sequence). The J segment lost 4 bases and the V segment lost 0 bases, leaving 5 bases of the junction unmatched.

V gene TRBV5-1 combines with J gene TRBJ2-7; D is ambiguous. The CDR3 has 15 residues. CDR1 is SGHRS, CDR2 YFSETQ, per germline. Trimming took off 0 bases at V and 6 bases at J, with 16 bases between the two ends. The CDR3 nucleotides read TGCGCCAGCAGCTTGGCCTCAGGATTCCTCTTCGAGCAGTACTTC. Residues: CASSLASGFLFEQYF.

The chain combines TRBV7-3 with TRBJ2-5; weak D call: TRBD1 (6 bases). CDR1 is SGHTA, CDR2 FQGTGA, per germline. This CDR3 has 17 residues. Trimming removed 6 bases from V and 4 bases from J, with 24 bases in between. CDR3 in amino acids: CASSQTRGGSGRETQYF. CDR3 coding DNA: TGTGCCAGCAGTCAAACGCGAGGGGGAAGTGGTCGAGAGACCCAGTACTTC. Drawing the rest from reference TRBV7-3 and TRBJ2-5, the complete variable domain is GAGVSQTPSNKVTEKGKYVELRCDPISGHTALYWYRQSLGQGPEFLIYFQGTGAADDSGLPNDRFFAVRPEGSVSTLKIQRTERGDSAVYLCASSQTRGGSGRETQYFGPGTRLLVL.

CDR3 in amino acids: CASSSIPRATNEQYF. The CDR3 region has the DNA TGTGCCAGCAGCTCAATACCCCGAGCGACTAACGAGCAGTACTTC. This chain joins TRBV5-4 and TRBJ2-7, with a weak D call TRBD2 (5 bases). V gave up 3 bases and J gave up 5 bases, with 18 bases separating them. CDR1 and CDR2 (germline): SGHNT, YYREEE (reference sequence). The CDR3 runs 15 residues.

This rearrangement joins TRBV24-1 to TRBJ1-1; D ambiguous. The CDR3 contains 12 residues. Trimming shortened V by 1 base and J by 8 bases, and 7 bases separated the two germline ends. In germline, CDR1 is KGHDR, CDR2 SFDVKD. The CDR3 is CATSDFLGEAFF. The CDR3 DNA reads as TGTGCCACCAGTGATTTTTTGGGCGAAGCTTTCTTT.

Worth noting for this clone: The same CDR3 also results from other DNA sequences found in this sample. The chain employs TRBV19 and TRBJ1-2; D is undetermined. CDR1 is LNHDA, CDR2 SQIVND, per germline (reference sequence). V lost 3 bases, J lost 5 bases, and 4 bases lay in between. This CDR3 has 11 residues. The CDR3 is CASSIRYGYTF. The DNA of the CDR3 is TGTGCCAGTAGTATTCGGTATGGCTACACCTTC.

V usage is TRBV5-4 and J usage is TRBJ2-6, with 7 bases matching TRBD1. The length of the CDR3 is 16 residues. Germline V gives CDR1 SGHNT, CDR2 YYREEE (reference sequence). Trimming at V came to 8 bases and at J to 0 bases, leaving 8 bases not matched to a gene. CDR3 region: CASQGQSNSGANVLTF. The CDR3 region has the DNA TGTGCCAGTCAGGGACAGTCAAACTCTGGGGCCAACGTCCTGACTTTC.

J is TRBJ1-3 and V is TRBV4-1; TRBD1 aligns across 9 bases. V dropped 4 bases and J dropped 2; count of bases not matched to a gene: 6. This CDR3 is built from 16 residues. Looked up from germline, CDR1 is MGHRA and CDR2 is YSYEKL. The DNA for the CDR3 is TGCGCCAGCAGCCTCGGGACAGGGAGCACTGGAAACACCATATATTTT. This sequence encodes CASSLGTGSTGNTIYF.

The genes are TRBV6-1 and TRBJ1-5; D might be TRBD1 (5 bases). This CDR3 contains 14 residues. Germline values: CDR1 MNHNS, CDR2 SASEGT. The germline V and J ends were trimmed by 2 bases and 4 bases, with 9 bases remaining between them. In nucleotides, the CDR3 is TGTGCCAGCAGTGAAAGGGCAGGGAATCAGCCCCAGCATTTT. It is translated as CASSERAGNQPQHF.

The chain joins TRBV2 to TRBJ2-7; tentatively, D is TRBD2 (7 bases). Trimming pared 4 bases from V and 5 bases from J, leaving 15 bases between. The V gene's germline CDR1 is SNHLY and CDR2 FYNNEI. The CDR3 has 14 residues. This CDR3 reads CASSVRQGGDEQYF. The CDR3 DNA sequence: TGTGCCAGCAGTGTTCGACAAGGGGGGGACGAGCAGTACTTC.

The chain has TRBV27 and TRBJ1-1, with a possible D match to TRBD1 (5 bases). The V gene's germline CDR1 is MNHEY and CDR2 SMNVEV (reference sequence). V lost 6 bases to trimming and J lost 1 base, with 18 bases between them. CDR3 size: 16 residues. CDR3 nucleotides: TGTGCCAGCAGGCCCACAGGTCTAAGGGGGAACACTGAAGCTTTCTTT. Its translation is CASRPTGLRGNTEAFF.

The chain links TRBV9 to TRBJ1-4; D not resolved. This CDR3 is built from 15 residues. Germline values: CDR1 SGDLS, CDR2 YYNGEE. V was cut by 3 bases and J by 0 bases, with 9 bases left in between. The CDR3 spells CASSGVSTTNEKLFF. CDR3 coding DNA: TGTGCCAGCAGCGGAGTTAGTACAACTAATGAAAAACTGTTTTTT.

This clone is a singleton in its sample. The chain employs TRBV5-1 and TRBJ1-6; 7 nucleotides match TRBD1. V was pared by 0 bases and J by 9 bases, with 6 bases of the junction left unmatched. CDR3 length: 15 amino acids. CDR1 and CDR2 from the germline V gene are SGHRS and YFSETQ. CDR3 protein: CASSLVEGAGSPLHF. The CDR3 nucleotides read TGCGCCAGCAGCTTGGTGGAGGGGGCAGGTTCACCCCTCCACTTT.

This clone has just a few counts. In DNA, the CDR3 is TGTGCCACCAGCAGAGATCGACGGGGTATTGATAGCAATCAGCCCCAGCATTTT. Translating gives CATSRDRRGIDSNQPQHF. The rearrangement uses TRBV15 and TRBJ1-5; D uncertain. The germline CDR1 and CDR2 sequences are LNHNV and YYDKDF (reference sequence). The ends were cut back, 0 bases at V and 0 bases at J, with 15 bases in the middle. CDR3 length equals 18 residues.

The chain joins TRBV10-3 to TRBJ2-1; D is perhaps TRBD2 (5 bases). V lost 4 bases to trimming and J lost 8 bases, with 12 bases between them. Germline CDR1 ENHRY, CDR2 SYGVKD. The CDR3 length is 13 residues. CDR3 in amino acids: CAISGIEEDEQFF. The CDR3 DNA is TGTGCCATCAGTGGTATCGAGGAGGATGAGCAGTTCTTC.